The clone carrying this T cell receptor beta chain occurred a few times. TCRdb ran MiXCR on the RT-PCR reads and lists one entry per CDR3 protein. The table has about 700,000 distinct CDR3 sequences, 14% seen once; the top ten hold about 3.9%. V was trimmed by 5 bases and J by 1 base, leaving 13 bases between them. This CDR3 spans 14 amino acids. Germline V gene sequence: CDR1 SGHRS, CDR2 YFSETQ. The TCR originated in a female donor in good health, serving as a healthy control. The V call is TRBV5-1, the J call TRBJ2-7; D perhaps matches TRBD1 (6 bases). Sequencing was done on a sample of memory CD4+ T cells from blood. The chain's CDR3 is CASRAQTGSYEQYF. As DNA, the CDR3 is TGCGCCAGCAGGGCACAGACAGGTTCCTACGAGCAGTACTTC.